Listed here are 28 T cell receptor beta chains from one sample, sequenced in a study of identifying expanded T cells in peripheral blood. Only in-frame clones appear in the TCRdb table, and some are missing; sequencing was by immunoSEQ multiplex PCR. The sample consists of around 56,000 clones, around 81% of them appearing once. The sample consisted of blood. These receptors all come from a person aged 18 to 75 in good health.

The DNA of the CDR3 is TGCAGCGTTGAATCCAGGGGGATTACTGAAGCTTTCTTT. This sequence encodes CSVESRGITEAFF. The rearrangement uses TRBV29-1 and TRBJ1-1; 7 bases line up with TRBD1. Per germline, CDR1 SQVTM and CDR2 ANQGSEA. CDR3 size: 13 residues. The V segment lost 2 bases and the J segment 5 bases; nucleotides outside the gene matches: 5.

J is TRBJ2-1 and V is TRBV11-2; tentative D call: TRBD2 (5 bases). V was cut by 4 bases and J by 9 bases, with 13 bases left in between. The V gene's germline CDR1 is SGHAT and CDR2 FQNNGV. This CDR3 has 13 amino acids. CDR3 amino acids: CASSYSPTSEQFF. CDR3 DNA: TGTGCCAGCAGCTACTCCCCCACTAGTGAGCAGTTCTTC. The full variable domain, with the rest looked up from reference TRBV11-2 and TRBJ2-1, is EAGVAQSPRYKIIEKRQSVAFWCNPISGHATLYWYQQILGQGPKLLIQFQNNGVVDDSQLPKDRFSAERLKGVDSTLKIQPAKLEDSAVYLCASSYSPTSEQFFGPGTRLTVL.

In nucleotides, the CDR3 is TGTGCCAGCAGCTCTTCTCAGGGTTCCTACGAGCAGTACTTC. Amino acids: CASSSSQGSYEQYF. The rearrangement uses TRBV13 and TRBJ2-7; the D gene is possibly TRBD1 (5 bases). The CDR3 is made up of 14 amino acids. V lost 4 bases, J lost 1 base, and 11 bases lay in between. Germline V CDR1 and CDR2: PRHDT, FYEKMQ (reference sequence).

The V gene is TRBV10-3, the J gene TRBJ1-2; 7 bases match TRBD1. The CDR3 is made up of 13 amino acids. V shed 9 bases, J shed 8 bases, and the junction held 12 bases outside the gene matches. Germline V gene sequence: CDR1 ENHRY, CDR2 SYGVKD. DNA for the CDR3: TGTGCCATTAGACAGGGTGAATCTAAAGGCTACACCTTC. This sequence encodes CAIRQGESKGYTF.

This chain uses TRBV27 with TRBJ1-2, with a possible D match to TRBD1 (5 bases). Germline V CDR1 and CDR2: MNHEY, SMNVEV (reference sequence). The V and J ends lost 2 bases and 4 bases respectively, with 14 bases between them. This CDR3 spans 15 amino acids. Here the CDR3 reads CASSLTGRTIYGYTF. CDR3 nucleotide sequence: TGTGCCAGCAGTTTAACGGGACGGACTATCTATGGCTACACCTTC.

V gene TRBV9 combines with J gene TRBJ1-4; D may be TRBD1 (5 bases). Germline-derived CDR1 and CDR2 are SGDLS and YYNGEE. The CDR3 has 14 residues. V was clipped by 4 bases and J by 3 bases, with 10 bases between them. The CDR3 DNA reads as TGTGCCAGCAGCCTCGGGGGTTCTAATGAAAAACTGTTTTTT. Residues: CASSLGGSNEKLFF.

For this clone: Within the sample, other DNA sequences also encode this same CDR3. The chain joins TRBV7-9 to TRBJ1-1, with D possibly TRBD1 on 5 matching bases. The V gene lost 3 bases and the J gene lost 3 bases, with 8 bases spanning the gap. Germline V CDR1 and CDR2: SEHNR, FQNEAQ (reference sequence). This CDR3 is 13 amino acids long. The CDR3 bases are TGTGCCAGCAGCTTCGGCAGGGACACTGAAGCTTTCTTT. Its protein is CASSFGRDTEAFF.

This clone appeared once. The chain combines TRBV9 with TRBJ2-1, with D possibly being TRBD2 (6 bases). V gave up 0 bases and J gave up 7 bases, with 8 bases separating them. Germline V gene sequence: CDR1 SGDLS, CDR2 YYNGEE. The CDR3 runs to 13 residues. The CDR3 is CASSVAGENEQFF. CDR3 nucleotide sequence: TGTGCCAGCAGCGTAGCGGGAGAGAATGAGCAGTTCTTC. The full variable domain, completed using reference TRBV9 and TRBJ2-1, is DSGVTQTPKHLITATGQRVTLRCSPRSGDLSVYWYQQSLDQGLQFLIQYYNGEERAKGNILERFSAQQFPDLHSELNLSSLELGDSALYFCASSVAGENEQFFGPGTRLTVL.

V gene TRBV5-1 combines with J gene TRBJ2-3, with 13 positions matching TRBD2. After removal of 4 bases from V and 6 bases from J, the junction contained 8 bases not matched to a gene. There are 16 residues in the CDR3. The germline V gene encodes CDR1 SGHRS and CDR2 YFSETQ. CDR3 protein: CASSQGLAGASDTQYF. The DNA for the CDR3 is TGCGCCAGCAGCCAAGGACTAGCGGGAGCCAGCGATACGCAGTATTTT.

The chain has TRBV4-1 and TRBJ1-4; D is perhaps TRBD1 (6 bases). This CDR3 comprises 16 residues. Trimming took 4 bases from V and 2 from J, leaving 14 bases between them. Germline values: CDR1 MGHRA, CDR2 YSYEKL. The CDR3 nucleotides read TGCGCCAGCAGCCCCCCTGTGGGGGCCACTAATGAAAAACTGTTTTTT. The encoded protein is CASSPPVGATNEKLFF.

The CDR3 DNA reads as TGCGCCAGCAGCTCAGGGATGGGGTTGGCCGAGCAGTACTTC. Its translation is CASSSGMGLAEQYF. This chain joins TRBV5-1 and TRBJ2-7; tentatively, D is TRBD1 (5 bases). The V end was cut by 3 bases, the J end by 6 bases, with 16 bases between. CDR3 length equals 14 residues. Germline V gene lookup returns CDR1 SGHRS and CDR2 YFSETQ. The variable domain in full, completed from reference TRBV5-1 and TRBJ2-7, reads KAGVTQTPRYLIKTRGQQVTLSCSPISGHRSVSWYQQTPGQGLQFLFEYFSETQRNKGNFPGRFSGRQFSNSRSEMNVSTLELGDSALYLCASSSGMGLAEQYFGPGTRLTVT.

The chain recombines TRBV2 with TRBJ2-3, with 7 bases identical to TRBD1. CDR3 length: 14 residues. Germline CDR1 is SNHLY and CDR2 is FYNNEI. The ends lost 10 bases at V and 1 base at J; junction bases unmatched: 8. CDR3 sequence: CATSRGRGTDTQYF. The DNA for the CDR3 is TGTGCCACCTCGAGGGGGCGGGGCACAGATACGCAGTATTTT.

The rearrangement uses TRBV6-6 and TRBJ2-7; TRBD1 might be the D (5 bases). Germline V CDR1 and CDR2: MNHNY, SVGAGI (reference sequence). This CDR3 is built from 14 residues. V was clipped by 6 bases and J by 0 bases, with 12 bases between them. This CDR3 is CASRTGLSSYEQYF. The CDR3, as DNA: TGTGCCAGCAGAACAGGCCTTAGCTCCTACGAGCAGTACTTC.

The rearrangement joins TRBV7-2 to TRBJ1-1; TRBD1 is a possible D gene (6 bases). The germline V gene encodes CDR1 SGHTA and CDR2 FQGNSA. This CDR3 has 14 amino acids. The ends were cut back, 4 bases at V and 1 base at J, with 10 bases in the middle. The CDR3 DNA reads as TGTGCCAGCAGCTGGGACATTCGGAACACTGAAGCTTTCTTT. Amino acids: CASSWDIRNTEAFF.

This chain connects TRBV5-1 to TRBJ1-2; 7 nucleotides align to TRBD1. Germline lookup yields CDR1 SGHRS and CDR2 YFSETQ. The CDR3 extends over 14 amino acids. V lost 3 bases and J lost 7; bases outside the gene matches: 9. CDR3: CASSSGQEGSGYTF. The CDR3 DNA is TGCGCCAGCAGCTCCGGACAGGAAGGGAGTGGCTACACCTTC.

The rearrangement joins TRBV7-9 to TRBJ2-1; D is perhaps TRBD1 (5 bases). CDR3 length: 16 amino acids. V lost 5 bases to trimming and J lost 3 bases, with 17 bases between them. Germline-derived CDR1 and CDR2 are SEHNR and FQNEAQ (reference sequence). CDR3 nucleotide sequence: TGTGCCAGCAGCCAGGGCGTCTCGCGAAACTACAATGAGCAGTTCTTC. This sequence encodes CASSQGVSRNYNEQFF.

CDR3 amino acids: CASSHTRDSFYGYTF. The CDR3 region has the DNA TGTGCCAGCAGCCATACCAGGGACAGCTTCTATGGCTACACCTTC. This chain links TRBV5-8 with TRBJ1-2, with 7 bases aligning to TRBD1. CDR1 and CDR2 from the germline V gene are SGHTS and YDEGEE. The V segment lost 4 bases and the J segment 4 bases; nucleotides outside the gene matches: 10. This CDR3 contains 15 residues.

This chain joins TRBV18 and TRBJ1-1; 7 bases match TRBD1. Germline values: CDR1 KGHSH, CDR2 LQKENI. The CDR3 covers 14 residues. V dropped 1 base and J dropped 6; count of bases not matched to a gene: 5. CDR3 loop: CASSPQGARAEAFF. The CDR3, as DNA: TGTGCCAGCTCACCACAGGGGGCGCGGGCTGAAGCTTTCTTT. Full variable domain (rest looked up from reference TRBV18 and TRBJ1-1): NAGVMQNPRHLVRRRGQEARLRCSPMKGHSHVYWYRQLPEEGLKFMVYLQKENIIDESGMPKERFSAEFPKEGPSILRIQQVVRGDSAAYFCASSPQGARAEAFFGQGTRLTVV.

The chain recombines TRBV7-9 with TRBJ2-3, with unresolved D. Trimming removed 2 bases at V and 3 bases at J, with 6 bases between. Germline V lookup: CDR1 SEHNR, CDR2 FQNEAQ (reference sequence). This CDR3 has 13 amino acids. The CDR3 DNA follows: TGTGCCAGCAGCTTACCCAGAACAGATACGCAGTATTTT. Translating gives CASSLPRTDTQYF.

This clone has only a few counts. This chain joins TRBV9 and TRBJ2-3; 8 bases are a match to TRBD2. With 0 bases clipped from V and 3 bases from J, the junction kept 3 bases outside the gene matches. In germline, CDR1 is SGDLS, CDR2 YYNGEE. This CDR3 spans 15 amino acids. The CDR3 DNA is TGTGCCAGCAGCGTAGGCGGGGGGTGGACAGATACGCAGTATTTT. It yields the protein CASSVGGGWTDTQYF.

The chain uses TRBV27 and TRBJ2-3; D possibly corresponds to TRBD2 (7 bases). The CDR3 runs 14 residues. Trimming cost V 7 bases and J 5 bases, with 16 bases left between them. CDR1 and CDR2 (germline): MNHEY, SMNVEV (reference sequence). CDR3 coding DNA: TGTGCCAGCACGGGGGCGGGAGTAAGAGATACGCAGTATTTT. Encoded protein: CASTGAGVRDTQYF.

The rearrangement joins TRBV7-9 to TRBJ1-3, with a possible D match to TRBD1 (6 bases). There are 16 residues in the CDR3. The ends were cut back, 5 bases at V and 0 bases at J, with 14 bases in the middle. CDR1 and CDR2 (germline): SEHNR, FQNEAQ (reference sequence). The CDR3 bases are TGTGCCAGCAGCCCTAGGACAGTACTCTCTGGAAACACCATATATTTT. This sequence encodes CASSPRTVLSGNTIYF. Complete variable domain (other parts from reference TRBV7-9 and TRBJ1-3): DTGVSQNPRHKITKRGQNVTFRCDPISEHNRLYWYRQTLGQGPEFLTYFQNEAQLEKSRLLSDRFSAERPKGSFSTLEIQRTEQGDSAMYLCASSPRTVLSGNTIYFGEGSWLTVV.

V usage is TRBV5-6 and J usage is TRBJ2-7; D gene unclear. In germline, CDR1 is SGHDT, CDR2 YYEEEE. The CDR3 extends over 18 amino acids. The V end lost 4 bases, the J end lost 3 bases, and 26 bases lay between the germline ends. The CDR3, as DNA: TGTGCCAGCAGCCTTAGGTCCTCTAGTTTCCTTCCCAACTACGAGCAGTACTTC. Translated, it gives CASSLRSSSFLPNYEQYF.

V and J are TRBV21-1 and TRBJ2-1; the table gives TRBD2 as D, unverified against the DNA. TRBV21-1 is a listed pseudogene. The CDR3 loop spans 16 amino acids. The CDR3 bases are TGTGCCAGCAGCAAAGTCCCGGGAGGGACCTACAATGAGCAGTTCTTC. As protein: CASSKVPGGTYNEQFF.

The gene calls are TRBV27 and TRBJ2-5; D not resolved. CDR1 and CDR2 (germline): MNHEY, SMNVEV (reference sequence). Trimming stripped 2 bases from V and 5 bases from J, with 15 bases between. The CDR3 sequence is 15 residues long. The CDR3 here is CASSLSPRNRETQYF. As DNA, the CDR3 is TGTGCCAGCAGTTTAAGTCCCCGAAACCGGGAGACCCAGTACTTC.

The sample holds a few counts of this clone. The V call is TRBV2, the J call TRBJ1-1; TRBD1 aligns across 8 bases. Germline V gives CDR1 SNHLY, CDR2 FYNNEI. Trimming cost V 4 bases and J 4 bases; bases outside gene matches: 5. This CDR3 contains 14 residues. In DNA form, the CDR3 reads TGTGCCAGCAGTGGACAGGGGTTGGGCACTGAAGCTTTCTTT. Translated: CASSGQGLGTEAFF.

The chain has TRBV10-2 and TRBJ2-7; D is uncertain. Germline loops: CDR1 WSHSY, CDR2 SAAADI. V was shortened by 2 bases and J by 3 bases, with 17 bases between the two germline ends. The CDR3 loop spans 16 amino acids. The DNA for the CDR3 is TGCGCCAGCAGTGAGGGGTCCGAAGGGATCGACTACGAGCAGTACTTC. This encodes CASSEGSEGIDYEQYF.

The genes are TRBV14 and TRBJ1-1; D not certain. The V and J ends lost 2 bases and 0 bases respectively, with 10 bases between them. Germline V CDR1 and CDR2: SGHDN, FVKESK. The CDR3 length is 15 residues. This CDR3 reads CASSQTRTVNTEAFF. CDR3 in DNA: TGTGCCAGCAGCCAAACCCGGACGGTGAACACTGAAGCTTTCTTT. Complete variable domain (other parts from reference TRBV14 and TRBJ1-1): EAGVTQFPSHSVIEKGQTVTLRCDPISGHDNLYWYRRVMGKEIKFLLHFVKESKQDESGMPNNRFLAERTGGTYSTLKVQPAELEDSGVYFCASSQTRTVNTEAFFGQGTRLTVV.